The T cell receptor beta chain described here comes from a study of T-cell reconstitution after alpha-beta-depleted transplantation in children. This clonotype was counted only a few times. What it binds is unknown. V dropped 6 bases and J dropped 6; count of bases not matched to a gene: 6. The CDR3 runs to 14 residues. The study's findings and limits: Elevated TCRbeta diversity at day 60 was traced, in some patients, to surviving recipient T cells and thymic progenitors.

Unique molecular identifiers were built into the TCRbeta library. One entry per CDR3 protein results from TCRdb running MiXCR on the PCR reads. Of 200,000 to 300,000 distinct CDR3 sequences listed, roughly a quarter are singletons. The sequenced sample was PBMCs, mostly from graft donor cells, obtained 360 days after TCRalphabeta/CD19-depleted stem cell transplant. The rearrangement links TRBV12-3 or TRBV12-4 to TRBJ1-5; TRBD1 matches at 9 bases. This TCR derives from a female patient between 2 and 10 years old who had a stem cell transplant for congenital amegakaryocytic thrombocytopenia, so the T cells may come from the graft donor. The CDR3 protein is CASRPTGGLQPQHF. CDR3 DNA: TGTGCCAGCAGACCGACAGGGGGGCTTCAGCCCCAGCATTTT.